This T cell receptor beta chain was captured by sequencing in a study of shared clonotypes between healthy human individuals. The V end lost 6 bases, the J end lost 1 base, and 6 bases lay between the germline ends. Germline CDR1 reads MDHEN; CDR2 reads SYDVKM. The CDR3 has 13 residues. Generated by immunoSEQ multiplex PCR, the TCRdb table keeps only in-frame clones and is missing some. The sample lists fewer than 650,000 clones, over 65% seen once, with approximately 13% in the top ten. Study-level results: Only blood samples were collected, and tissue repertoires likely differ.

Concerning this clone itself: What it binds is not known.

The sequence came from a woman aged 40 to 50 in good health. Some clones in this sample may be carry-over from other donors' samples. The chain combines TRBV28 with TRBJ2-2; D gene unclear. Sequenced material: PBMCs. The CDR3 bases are TGTGCCAGCAGCTACCGGAACACCGGGGAGCTGTTTTTT. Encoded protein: CASSYRNTGELFF.